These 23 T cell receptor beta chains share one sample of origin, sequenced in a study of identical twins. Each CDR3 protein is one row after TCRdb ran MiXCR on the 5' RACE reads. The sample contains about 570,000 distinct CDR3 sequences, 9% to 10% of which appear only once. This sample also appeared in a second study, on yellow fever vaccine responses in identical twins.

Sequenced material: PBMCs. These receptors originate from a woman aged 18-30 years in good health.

The CDR3 bases are TGTGCCAGCAGTCCCCTCCAGGGGGGCACCGGGGAGCTGTTTTTT. It encodes CASSPLQGGTGELFF. V usage is TRBV12-3 or TRBV12-4 and J usage is TRBJ2-2; perhaps TRBD1 as D (7 bases). Trimming left V 5 bases short and J 4 bases short, with 14 bases between. The CDR3 sequence is 15 residues long.

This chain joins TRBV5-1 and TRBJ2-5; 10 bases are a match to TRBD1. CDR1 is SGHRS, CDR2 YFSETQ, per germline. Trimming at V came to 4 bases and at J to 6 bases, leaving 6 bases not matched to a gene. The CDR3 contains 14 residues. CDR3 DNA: TGCGCCAGCAGCCAAGACAGGGGGCTAAAGACCCAGTACTTC. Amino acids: CASSQDRGLKTQYF.

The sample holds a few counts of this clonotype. CDR3 DNA sequence: TGTGCCAGCAGTTACTCGACCTGGTCGGTCGCTGAAGCTTTCTTT. Its protein is CASSYSTWSVAEAFF. This rearrangement joins TRBV6-5 to TRBJ1-1; D ambiguous. Trimming removed 0 bases from V and 6 bases from J, with 14 bases in between. CDR1 is MNHEY, CDR2 SVGAGI, per germline. The CDR3 length is 15 residues.

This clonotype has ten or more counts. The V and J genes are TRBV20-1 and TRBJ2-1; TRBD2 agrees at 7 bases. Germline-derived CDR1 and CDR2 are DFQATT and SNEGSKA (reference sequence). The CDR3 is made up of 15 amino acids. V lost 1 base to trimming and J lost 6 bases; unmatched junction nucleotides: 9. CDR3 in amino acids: CSARAGLAELNEQFF. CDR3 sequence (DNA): TGCAGTGCTAGAGCGGGTCTAGCGGAACTCAATGAGCAGTTCTTC.

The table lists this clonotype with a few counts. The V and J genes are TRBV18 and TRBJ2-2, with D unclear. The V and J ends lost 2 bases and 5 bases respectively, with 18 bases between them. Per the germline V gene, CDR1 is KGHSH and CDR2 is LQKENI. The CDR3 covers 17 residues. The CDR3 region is CASSPAQPSGVTGELFF. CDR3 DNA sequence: TGTGCCAGCTCACCAGCGCAACCTAGTGGCGTAACCGGGGAGCTGTTTTTT.

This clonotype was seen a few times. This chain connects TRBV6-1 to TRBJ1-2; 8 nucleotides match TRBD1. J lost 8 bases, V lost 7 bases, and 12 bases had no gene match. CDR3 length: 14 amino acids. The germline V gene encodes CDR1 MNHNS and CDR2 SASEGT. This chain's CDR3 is CASNSDRDGKGYTF. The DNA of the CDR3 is TGTGCCAGCAACTCGGACAGGGATGGTAAAGGCTACACCTTC.

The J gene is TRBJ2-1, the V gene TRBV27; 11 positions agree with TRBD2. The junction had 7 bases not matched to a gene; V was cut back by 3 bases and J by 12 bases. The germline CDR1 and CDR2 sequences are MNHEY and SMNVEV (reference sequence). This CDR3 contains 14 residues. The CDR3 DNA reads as TGTGCCAGCAGTTTTAGCGGGGGGGCAAGCGGGCAGTTCTTC. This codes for CASSFSGGASGQFF.

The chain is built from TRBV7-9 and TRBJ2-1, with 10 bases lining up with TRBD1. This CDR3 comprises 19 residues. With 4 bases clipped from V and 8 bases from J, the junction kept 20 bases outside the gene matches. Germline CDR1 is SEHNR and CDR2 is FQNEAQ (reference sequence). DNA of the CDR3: TGTGCCAGCAGCTCCCGGGACAGGGGACCAGCCGACATCAGGGATGAGCAGTTCTTC. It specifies CASSSRDRGPADIRDEQFF.

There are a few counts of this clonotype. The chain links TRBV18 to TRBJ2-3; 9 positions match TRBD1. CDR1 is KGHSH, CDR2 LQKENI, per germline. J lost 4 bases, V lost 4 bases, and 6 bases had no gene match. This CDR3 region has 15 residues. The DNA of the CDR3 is TGTGCCAGCTCACGATCCGGACAGGGGCCAGATACGCAGTATTTT. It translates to CASSRSGQGPDTQYF.

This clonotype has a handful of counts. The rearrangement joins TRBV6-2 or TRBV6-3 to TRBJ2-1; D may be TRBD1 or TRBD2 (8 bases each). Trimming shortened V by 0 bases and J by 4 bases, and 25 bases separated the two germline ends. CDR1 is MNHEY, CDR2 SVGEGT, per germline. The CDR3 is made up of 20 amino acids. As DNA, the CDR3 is TGTGCCAGCAGTTACTCCCTGGACAGGGCCCCTAGCGGGCCGTACAATGAGCAGTTCTTC. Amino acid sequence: CASSYSLDRAPSGPYNEQFF.

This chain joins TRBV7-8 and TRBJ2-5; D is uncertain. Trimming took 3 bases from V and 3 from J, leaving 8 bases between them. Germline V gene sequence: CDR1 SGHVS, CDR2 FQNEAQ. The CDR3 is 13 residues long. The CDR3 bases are TGTGCCAGCAGCTTCCGACCAGAAGAGACCCAGTACTTC. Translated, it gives CASSFRPEETQYF.

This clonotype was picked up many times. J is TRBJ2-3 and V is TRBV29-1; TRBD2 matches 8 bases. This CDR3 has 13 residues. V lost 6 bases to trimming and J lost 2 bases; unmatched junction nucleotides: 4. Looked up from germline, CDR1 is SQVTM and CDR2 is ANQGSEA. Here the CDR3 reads CSVLAGFTDTQYF. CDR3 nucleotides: TGCAGCGTGTTAGCGGGATTCACAGATACGCAGTATTTT.

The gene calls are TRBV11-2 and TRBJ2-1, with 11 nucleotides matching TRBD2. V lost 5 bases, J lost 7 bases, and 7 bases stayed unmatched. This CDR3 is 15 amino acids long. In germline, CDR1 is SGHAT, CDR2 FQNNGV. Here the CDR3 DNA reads TGTGCCAGCAGCCCGGCGGGACTAGCGGCAAATGAGCAGTTCTTC. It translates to CASSPAGLAANEQFF.

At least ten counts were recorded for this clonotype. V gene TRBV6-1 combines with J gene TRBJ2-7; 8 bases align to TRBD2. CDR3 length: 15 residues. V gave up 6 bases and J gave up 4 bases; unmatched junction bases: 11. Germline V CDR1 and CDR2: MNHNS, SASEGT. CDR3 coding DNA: TGTGCCAGCAGCCCCCCCGGGGGGGCGGGTTACGAGCAGTACTTC. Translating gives CASSPPGGAGYEQYF.

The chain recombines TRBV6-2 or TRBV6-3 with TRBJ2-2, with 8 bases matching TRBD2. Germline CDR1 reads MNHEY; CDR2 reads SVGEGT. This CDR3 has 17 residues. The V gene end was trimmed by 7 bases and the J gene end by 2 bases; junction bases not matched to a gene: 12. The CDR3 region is CASNSRGSGTNTGELFF. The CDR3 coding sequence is TGTGCCAGCAATTCCAGGGGTAGCGGGACAAACACCGGGGAGCTGTTTTTT.

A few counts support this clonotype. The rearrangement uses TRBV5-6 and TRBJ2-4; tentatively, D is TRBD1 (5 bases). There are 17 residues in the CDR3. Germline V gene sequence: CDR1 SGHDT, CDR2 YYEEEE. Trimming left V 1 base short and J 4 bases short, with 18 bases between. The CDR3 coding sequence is TGTGCCAGCAGCTTGAACTTTAGACAGCAACTTAAAAACATTCAGTACTTC. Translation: CASSLNFRQQLKNIQYF.

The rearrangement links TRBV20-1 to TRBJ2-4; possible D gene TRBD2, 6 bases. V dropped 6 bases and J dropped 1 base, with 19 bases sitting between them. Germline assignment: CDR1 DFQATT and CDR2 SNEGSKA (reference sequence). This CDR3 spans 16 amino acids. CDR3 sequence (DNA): TGCAGTGCCCACGGAGGGTCCCCGCGGGCCAAAAACATTCAGTACTTC. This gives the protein CSAHGGSPRAKNIQYF.

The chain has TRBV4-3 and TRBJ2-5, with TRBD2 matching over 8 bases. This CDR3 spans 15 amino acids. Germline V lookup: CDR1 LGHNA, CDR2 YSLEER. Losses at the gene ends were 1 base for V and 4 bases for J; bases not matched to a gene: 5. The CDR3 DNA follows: TGCGCCAGCAGCCAAGGGACTAGCTTTCGAGAGACCCAGTACTTC. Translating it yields CASSQGTSFRETQYF.

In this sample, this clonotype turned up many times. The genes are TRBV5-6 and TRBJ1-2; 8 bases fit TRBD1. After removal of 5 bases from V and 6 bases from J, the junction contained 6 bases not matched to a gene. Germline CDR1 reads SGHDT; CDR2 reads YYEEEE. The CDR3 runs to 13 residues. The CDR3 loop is CASSRPGGDGYTF. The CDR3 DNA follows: TGTGCCAGCAGTAGACCAGGGGGCGATGGCTACACCTTC.

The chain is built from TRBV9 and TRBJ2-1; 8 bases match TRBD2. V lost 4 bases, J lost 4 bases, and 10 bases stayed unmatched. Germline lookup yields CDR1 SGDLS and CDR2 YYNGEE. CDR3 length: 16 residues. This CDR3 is CASSHLFSGDYNEQFF. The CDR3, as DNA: TGTGCCAGCAGCCACCTTTTTAGCGGGGATTACAATGAGCAGTTCTTC.

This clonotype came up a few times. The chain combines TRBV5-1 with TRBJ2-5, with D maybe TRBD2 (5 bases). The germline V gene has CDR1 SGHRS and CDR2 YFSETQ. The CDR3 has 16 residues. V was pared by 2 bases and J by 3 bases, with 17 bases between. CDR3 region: CASSLPFGPGKETQYF. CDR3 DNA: TGCGCCAGCAGCTTACCCTTTGGTCCGGGGAAAGAGACCCAGTACTTC.

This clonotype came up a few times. This chain's CDR3 is CASSEKFHYEQYF. In nucleotides, the CDR3 is TGTGCCAGCAGTGAAAAATTTCACTACGAGCAGTACTTC. The chain carries TRBV25-1 and TRBJ2-7; D remains ambiguous. CDR3 length: 13 amino acids. Trimming pared 2 bases from V and 3 bases from J, leaving 8 bases between. Germline assignment: CDR1 MGHDK and CDR2 SYGVNS.

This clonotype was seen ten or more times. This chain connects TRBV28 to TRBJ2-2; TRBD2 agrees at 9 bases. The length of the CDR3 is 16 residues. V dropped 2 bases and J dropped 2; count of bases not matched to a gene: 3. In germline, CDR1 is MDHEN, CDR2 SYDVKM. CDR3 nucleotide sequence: TGTGCCAGCAGTTTAACTAGCGGGCTCAACACCGGGGAGCTGTTTTTT. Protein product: CASSLTSGLNTGELFF.